The 30 T cell receptor beta chains below all came from one sample that was sequenced in a study of cytomegalovirus exposure and HLA in healthy donors. PCR used 60 Vbeta primers and 13 Jbeta primers. Produced via immunoSEQ multiplex PCR; TCRdb's table is partial and in-frame only. The table includes around 110,000 clones, around 80% detected once. The specimen sequenced was PBMCs. The receptors stem from a man between 25 and 39 years old in good health and CMV-seronegative.

V is TRBV5-6 and J is TRBJ1-2, with a tentative D call TRBD1 (6 bases). Germline CDR1 and CDR2: SGHDT and YYEEEE. Trimming left V 1 base short and J 3 bases short, with 13 bases between. The CDR3 sequence is 15 residues long. CDR3 nucleotides: TGTGCCAGCAGCTTGCAGGGAGGGGGGGACTATGGCTACACCTTC. Amino acid sequence: CASSLQGGGDYGYTF.

The chain employs TRBV7-9 and TRBJ2-2; 8 bases align to TRBD1. V lost 1 base and J lost 2; bases outside the gene matches: 3. CDR1 is SEHNR and CDR2 is FQNEAQ in the germline V gene (reference sequence). The CDR3 totals 16 residues. The CDR3 nucleotides read TGTGCCAGCAGCTTAGTGGGACAGGTTAACACCGGGGAGCTGTTTTTT. Protein: CASSLVGQVNTGELFF.

V gene TRBV10-3 combines with J gene TRBJ2-2, with D possibly being TRBD2 (7 bases). Trimming stripped 7 bases from V and 4 bases from J, with 13 bases between. Germline CDR1 and CDR2: ENHRY and SYGVKD. This CDR3 is built from 14 residues. The CDR3 spells CAITRGPRTGELFF. Here the CDR3 DNA reads TGTGCCATCACGCGGGGGCCGCGCACCGGGGAGCTGTTTTTT.

This clone was detected a few times. This sequence joins TRBV10-2 and TRBJ2-3, with 7 bases lining up with TRBD2. This CDR3 is 13 amino acids long. Trimming took 4 bases from V and 5 from J; bases not matched to a gene: 3. Germline CDR1 reads WSHSY; CDR2 reads SAAADI. CDR3 residues: CASSGSGGDTQYF. The CDR3 DNA reads TGCGCCAGCAGTGGTTCGGGGGGAGATACGCAGTATTTT.

The CDR3 DNA sequence: TGCGCCAGCAGCCAAGTTATCACGCGGCCGGGACAGGATTACTCTGGGGCCAACGTCCTGACTTTC. It is translated as CASSQVITRPGQDYSGANVLTF. This chain links TRBV4-1 with TRBJ2-6, with TRBD1 identical over 8 bases. Germline V gene data show CDR1 as MGHRA and CDR2 as YSYEKL. The V segment lost 1 base and the J segment 0 bases; nucleotides outside the gene matches: 17. The CDR3 is 22 amino acids.

The J gene is TRBJ2-5, the V gene TRBV5-1; D perhaps matches TRBD1 (7 bases). Deletions cut 4 bases from V and 2 bases from J, with 12 bases between. Per the germline V gene, CDR1 is SGHRS and CDR2 is YFSETQ. CDR3 length: 14 amino acids. CDR3 loop: CASSPGDRQETQYF. The CDR3 DNA is TGCGCCAGCAGCCCGGGGGACAGACAAGAGACCCAGTACTTC.

The rearrangement links TRBV7-8 to TRBJ2-7; 7 positions agree with TRBD1. From germline, CDR1 is SGHVS and CDR2 FQNEAQ. Trimming cost V 4 bases and J 0 bases; bases outside gene matches: 15. CDR3 length equals 18 residues. CDR3 nucleotides: TGTGCCAGCAGCTCCCTTTCCAACAGGGGCGATTACTCCTACGAGCAGTACTTC. It translates to CASSSLSNRGDYSYEQYF.

The rearrangement links TRBV28 to TRBJ1-1; no clear D. The CDR3 contains 15 residues. Trimming stripped 0 bases from V and 0 bases from J, with 8 bases between. Germline loops: CDR1 MDHEN, CDR2 SYDVKM. CDR3 DNA: TGTGCCAGCAGTTTATGGGCAGACTTGAACACTGAAGCTTTCTTT. Translated: CASSLWADLNTEAFF. Filled out from reference TRBV28 and TRBJ1-1, the complete variable domain reads DVKVTQSSRYLVKRTGEKVFLECVQDMDHENMFWYRQDPGLGLRLIYFSYDVKMKEKGDIPEGYSVSREKKERFSLILESASTNQTSMYLCASSLWADLNTEAFFGQGTRLTVV.

The chain employs TRBV7-2 and TRBJ1-2, with 10 nucleotides matching TRBD1. The CDR3 length is 15 residues. The trim removed 5 bases at V and 2 bases at J, leaving 5 bases unmatched. Germline CDR1 is SGHTA and CDR2 is FQGNSA. CDR3 bases: TGTGCCAGCAGCGGCGGGACAGGGGCCAACTATGGCTACACCTTC. This sequence encodes CASSGGTGANYGYTF.

The chain uses TRBV4-1 and TRBJ1-2; D unresolved. This CDR3 region has 16 residues. Germline loops: CDR1 MGHRA, CDR2 YSYEKL. The V end lost 0 bases, the J end lost 4 bases, and 15 bases lay between the germline ends. CDR3 residues: CASSQDQGRGPYGYTF. CDR3 nucleotides: TGCGCCAGCAGCCAAGATCAAGGGCGGGGTCCCTATGGCTACACCTTC.

V usage is TRBV5-1 and J usage is TRBJ2-5; TRBD2 agrees at 14 bases. Germline lookup yields CDR1 SGHRS and CDR2 YFSETQ. V lost 1 base to trimming and J lost 9 bases; unmatched junction nucleotides: 11. This CDR3 comprises 17 residues. In DNA, the CDR3 is TGCGCCAGCAGCTTGATCGACTCGACTAGCGGGGGGGCATCCCAGTACTTC. This translates into CASSLIDSTSGGASQYF.

The J gene is TRBJ1-6, the V gene TRBV6-1; a possible D gene is TRBD1 (5 bases). Germline CDR1 and CDR2: MNHNS and SASEGT. Trimming left V 2 bases short and J 10 bases short, with 12 bases between. This CDR3 region has 14 residues. The CDR3 sequence: CASSEWQGSSPLHF. Here the CDR3 DNA reads TGTGCCAGCAGTGAATGGCAGGGATCGTCACCCCTCCACTTT.

The chain is built from TRBV7-9 and TRBJ1-2; 7 bases map to TRBD1. The germline V gene encodes CDR1 SEHNR and CDR2 FQNEAQ (reference sequence). Trimming at V came to 0 bases and at J to 4 bases, leaving 5 bases not matched to a gene. The CDR3 contains 15 residues. Here the CDR3 DNA reads TGTGCCAGCAGCTTAGCGAAGGACAGGATCTATGGCTACACCTTC. Translation: CASSLAKDRIYGYTF.

As concerns this clone: Compared with germline, one end of the junction differs, possibly owing to a read error. The rearrangement joins TRBV7-9 to TRBJ2-1; TRBD2 aligns across 7 bases. The CDR3 loop spans 14 amino acids. The germline V gene encodes CDR1 SEHNR and CDR2 FQNEAQ (reference sequence). In nucleotides, the CDR3 is TGTGCCGGCAGCTTAGCGCGGGGGAGCAATGAGCAGTTCTTC. Translation: CAGSLARGSNEQFF. Supplemented by reference TRBV7-9 and TRBJ2-1, the full variable domain reads DTGVSQNPRHKITKRGQNVTFRCDPISEHNRLYWYRQTLGQGPEFLTYFQNEAQLEKSRLLSDRFSAERPKGSFSTLEIQRTEQGDSAMYLCAGSLARGSNEQFFGPGTRLTVL.

The table lists this clone with a count of one. V is TRBV5-1 and J is TRBJ1-2; perhaps TRBD1 as D (5 bases). This CDR3 is 13 amino acids long. Germline values: CDR1 SGHRS, CDR2 YFSETQ. V was pared by 5 bases and J by 2 bases, with 10 bases between. CDR3: CASRIDSNYGYTF. The CDR3 region has the DNA TGCGCCAGCAGGATCGACAGCAACTATGGCTACACCTTC.

V usage is TRBV5-1 and J usage is TRBJ2-1; 13 positions match TRBD2. Germline lookup yields CDR1 SGHRS and CDR2 YFSETQ. This CDR3 has 15 residues. V lost 4 bases, J lost 9 bases, and 7 bases stayed unmatched. CDR3 sequence (DNA): TGCGCCAGCAGCCTTACTAGCGGGGGGGGTAGTGAGCAGTTCTTC. The encoded protein is CASSLTSGGGSEQFF.

V is TRBV15 and J is TRBJ1-5, with a weak D call TRBD1 (6 bases). CDR3 length: 15 residues. V lost 0 bases and J lost 2, with 8 bases in between. Germline CDR1 reads LNHNV; CDR2 reads YYDKDF (reference sequence). This chain's CDR3 is CATSRDSGGNQPQHF. The CDR3 DNA reads as TGTGCCACCAGCAGAGATTCAGGGGGCAATCAGCCCCAGCATTTT.

The rearrangement links TRBV5-1 to TRBJ1-1; 10 positions agree with TRBD1. Trimming removed 3 bases from V and 4 bases from J; junction bases left unmatched: 12. Germline V CDR1 and CDR2: SGHRS, YFSETQ. The CDR3 is 17 residues long. This CDR3 is CASSWAGTGEQGTEAFF. The DNA of the CDR3 is TGCGCCAGCAGCTGGGCCGGGACAGGGGAACAGGGCACTGAAGCTTTCTTT.

This sequence joins TRBV6-5 and TRBJ2-7; D is possibly TRBD1 (5 bases). Trimming shortened V by 4 bases and J by 0 bases, and 7 bases separated the two germline ends. Germline V lookup: CDR1 MNHEY, CDR2 SVGAGI. This CDR3 spans 13 amino acids. The CDR3 DNA sequence: TGTGCCAGCAGTTCCCAGGGCTCCTACGAGCAGTACTTC. Its protein product is CASSSQGSYEQYF.

The CDR3 sequence is CASSPLSPGTGGEKLFF. CDR3 nucleotides: TGTGCCAGCTCACCATTGAGCCCCGGGACAGGGGGAGAAAAACTGTTTTTT. The rearrangement joins TRBV18 to TRBJ1-4, with 11 bases matching TRBD1. With 2 bases clipped from V and 8 bases from J, the junction kept 10 bases outside the gene matches. CDR1 and CDR2 (germline): KGHSH, LQKENI. The CDR3 covers 17 residues.

The chain links TRBV2 to TRBJ1-1, with a possible D match to TRBD1 (5 bases). The CDR3 is made up of 14 amino acids. Germline CDR1 and CDR2: SNHLY and FYNNEI. Trimming cost V 6 bases and J 1 base, with 12 bases left between them. The CDR3 region is CASRAARANTEAFF. The CDR3 DNA follows: TGTGCCAGCAGGGCGGCCAGGGCGAACACTGAAGCTTTCTTT.

The rearrangement joins TRBV6-1 to TRBJ2-1; 7 nucleotides match TRBD1. This CDR3 is built from 15 residues. The junction had 9 bases not matched to a gene; V was cut back by 2 bases and J by 8 bases. From germline, CDR1 is MNHNS and CDR2 SASEGT. The DNA for the CDR3 is TGTGCCAGCAGTGAAACGACAGGGTATAGGGATGAGCAGTTCTTC. This translates into CASSETTGYRDEQFF.

Written as DNA, the CDR3 is TGTGCCAGCAGGTGGGGGCAGGGGGGCAATCAGCCCCAGCATTTT. It yields the protein CASRWGQGGNQPQHF. This rearrangement joins TRBV28 to TRBJ1-5, with 7 bases lining up with TRBD1. In germline, CDR1 is MDHEN, CDR2 SYDVKM. The V and J ends lost 6 bases and 2 bases, in that order; junction bases with no gene match: 7. The CDR3 covers 15 residues.

This clone was counted a single time. The chain employs TRBV7-2 and TRBJ1-3; no definite D call. Germline assignment: CDR1 SGHTA and CDR2 FQGNSA. CDR3 size: 16 residues. The V end lost 1 base, the J end lost 4 bases, and 14 bases lay between the germline ends. The CDR3 protein is CASSLGRAGGGNTIYF. The DNA for the CDR3 is TGTGCCAGCAGCTTAGGCCGCGCTGGAGGGGGAAACACCATATATTTT.

This clone was detected only a few times. The chain has TRBV27 and TRBJ1-5, with TRBD1 matching over 8 bases. Germline loops: CDR1 MNHEY, CDR2 SMNVEV (reference sequence). This CDR3 is 14 amino acids long. Trimming took 5 bases from V and 3 from J; bases not matched to a gene: 3. CDR3 loop: CASSPDRVNQPQHF. The CDR3, as DNA: TGTGCCAGCAGTCCGGACAGGGTCAATCAGCCCCAGCATTTT.

J is TRBJ1-2 and V is TRBV6-5; TRBD1 matches at 10 bases. CDR1 MNHEY and CDR2 SVGAGI come from the germline V gene. V shed 6 bases, J shed 2 bases, and the junction held 6 bases outside the gene matches. The length of the CDR3 is 15 residues. CDR3 sequence reads: CASRSPGQGNYGYTF. In DNA, the CDR3 is TGTGCCAGCAGGAGCCCGGGACAGGGGAACTATGGCTACACCTTC.

In the case of this clone: At one of its ends the junction is not consistent with the germline gene, which may arise from a read error. V and J are TRBV4-3 and TRBJ1-1, with TRBD1 identical over 10 bases. The V gene's germline CDR1 is LGHNA and CDR2 YSLEER. The CDR3 contains 13 residues. Here the CDR3 DNA reads TGCGCCAGCAGCCCCGGGACAGGGGAGGAAGTTTTCTTT. Translation: CASSPGTGEEVFF.

V gene TRBV6-1 combines with J gene TRBJ1-1; perhaps TRBD1 as D (5 bases). The CDR3 has 14 residues. The germline V gene has CDR1 MNHNS and CDR2 SASEGT. V was cut by 2 bases and J by 1 base, with 8 bases left in between. CDR3 DNA: TGTGCCAGCAGTGAACTCCAGGGGAACACTGAAGCTTTCTTT. This translates into CASSELQGNTEAFF.

The V gene is TRBV28, the J gene TRBJ2-5; TRBD1 might be the D (5 bases). TRBJ2-7 explains the end of the DNA better; the J call may be wrong. The CDR3 contains 11 residues. Germline V gives CDR1 MDHEN, CDR2 SYDVKM. The CDR3 loop is CASGAAHEQYF. The CDR3 DNA sequence: TGTGCCAGCGGGGCGGCCCACGAGCAGTACTTC.

The rearrangement links TRBV29-1 to TRBJ1-5; maybe TRBD1 (5 bases). The CDR3 contains 15 residues. Trimming pared 2 bases from V and 2 bases from J, leaving 13 bases between. CDR1 and CDR2 from the germline V gene are SQVTM and ANQGSEA. This CDR3 reads CSVERYWTRNQPQHF. Here the CDR3 DNA reads TGCAGCGTTGAAAGATATTGGACACGCAATCAGCCCCAGCATTTT. Together with reference TRBV29-1 and TRBJ1-5, the CDR3 gives the full variable domain: SAVISQKPSRDICQRGTSLTIQCQVDSQVTMMFWYRQQPGQSLTLIATANQGSEATYESGFVIDKFPISRPNLTFSTLTVSNMSPEDSSIYLCSVERYWTRNQPQHFGDGTRLSIL.